The 4 T cell receptor beta chains reported below all come from one sample, sequenced in a study of beta chain features in type 1 diabetes. Regarding the study as a whole: All four CD4+ subsets of Type 1 diabetes patients contained TCRB CDR3s that were moderately but significantly shorter.

No antigen has been assigned to these receptors. TCRB transcripts that were expressed got sequenced, as all of the isolated RNA had been reverse transcribed. This table comes from immunoSEQ multiplex PCR, and its TCRdb copy is limited to in-frame clones, with some not included. The data hold a few hundred thousand clones, with approximately 15% observed a single time. The sequenced sample was naive CD4+ T cells from blood. These TCRs come from a woman between 18 and 29 years old with type 1 diabetes.

This clone was observed a few times. This chain links TRBV5-4 with TRBJ2-6; D not resolved. Germline V gene lookup returns CDR1 SGHNT and CDR2 YYREEE (reference sequence). Deletions cut 4 bases from V and 0 bases from J, with 5 bases between. The length of the CDR3 is 14 residues. The CDR3 region is CASSHNSGANVLTF. DNA of the CDR3: TGTGCCAGCAGCCACAACTCTGGGGCCAACGTCCTGACTTTC.

In its sample, this clone was seen a few times. The rearrangement joins TRBV9 to TRBJ2-7; perhaps TRBD2 as D (5 bases). Germline V gene data show CDR1 as SGDLS and CDR2 as YYNGEE. The CDR3 runs 14 residues. Trimming pared 2 bases from V and 4 bases from J, leaving 13 bases between. CDR3 DNA sequence: TGTGCCAGCAGCGTCGGCGCGGGCAATTACGAGCAGTACTTC. Its translation is CASSVGAGNYEQYF.

The V gene is TRBV15, the J gene TRBJ1-2; 7 bases line up with TRBD1. Trimming removed 5 bases from V and 2 bases from J; junction bases left unmatched: 11. Germline CDR1 is LNHNV and CDR2 is YYDKDF (reference sequence). CDR3 size: 16 residues. The CDR3: CATSRAGTGANYGYTF. DNA for the CDR3: TGTGCCACCAGCCGAGCAGGCACAGGGGCGAACTATGGCTACACCTTC. The full variable domain, in which reference TRBV15 and TRBJ1-2 provide the parts outside the CDR3, is DAMVIQNPRYQVTQFGKPVTLSCSQTLNHNVMYWYQQKSSQAPKLLFHYYDKDFNNEADTPDNFQSRRPNTSFCFLDIRSPGLGDTAMYLCATSRAGTGANYGYTFGSGTRLTVV.

The rearrangement uses TRBV5-4 and TRBJ2-1, with 7 bases aligning to TRBD2. Germline trimming cut 3 bases from V and 13 bases from J; bases unmatched to any gene: 13. This CDR3 comprises 14 residues. Per germline, CDR1 SGHNT and CDR2 YYREEE (reference sequence). CDR3 coding DNA: TGTGCCAGCAGCTCAGACACTAGCGCCGGCCTTCAGTTCTTC. Its protein product is CASSSDTSAGLQFF.